The 28 T cell receptor beta chains listed next were all sequenced from one sample in a study of shared clonotypes between healthy human individuals. The naive CD8 fraction comprised CD45RO-negative cells positively selected for CCR7 and excluded terminally differentiated effector memory CD45RA+ cells. The table came from immunoSEQ multiplex PCR; TCRdb's copy has only in-frame clones and leaves some out. The sample carries hundreds of thousands of clones, roughly 95% recorded once. The sequenced sample consisted of naive CD8+ T cells sorted from blood. The receptor source for this set is a woman aged 25 to 39 in good health.

V usage is TRBV4-1 and J usage is TRBJ1-1; maybe TRBD1 (5 bases). CDR1 and CDR2 (germline): MGHRA, YSYEKL. The CDR3 totals 15 residues. V lost 0 bases and J lost 8, with 16 bases in between. CDR3 coding DNA: TGCGCCAGCAGCCAAGATTGGGACCCTAAGAGGGAAGCTTTCTTT. It specifies CASSQDWDPKREAFF.

The J gene is TRBJ2-5, the V gene TRBV10-1; D might be TRBD2 (6 bases). This CDR3 is 15 amino acids long. The V gene lost 3 bases and the J gene lost 1 base, with 12 bases spanning the gap. CDR1 and CDR2 (germline): WNHNN, SYGVQD (reference sequence). CDR3 sequence reads: CASSDGGISQETQYF. The CDR3 coding sequence is TGCGCCAGCAGTGATGGGGGGATCAGCCAAGAGACCCAGTACTTC.

The chain is built from TRBV5-1 and TRBJ1-1; 7 nucleotides agree with TRBD1. The CDR3 loop spans 17 amino acids. CDR1 SGHRS and CDR2 YFSETQ come from the germline V gene. The V and J ends lost 5 bases and 0 bases, in that order; junction bases with no gene match: 13. The DNA of the CDR3 is TGCGCCAGCAGTTGGTTCCGGGGGGACAGTGTGAACACTGAAGCTTTCTTT. It specifies CASSWFRGDSVNTEAFF.

The rearrangement links TRBV5-5 to TRBJ2-7, with no clear D. V shed 3 bases and J shed 3 bases, with 13 bases lying between them. Germline CDR1 reads SGHKS; CDR2 reads YYEKEE (reference sequence). The CDR3 is made up of 14 amino acids. The CDR3 coding sequence is TGTGCCAGCAGCTATTCGACACCCGACTACGAGCAGTACTTC. This sequence encodes CASSYSTPDYEQYF.

The genes are TRBV11-3 and TRBJ2-2; 8 nucleotides match TRBD1. Trimming removed 3 bases from V and 4 bases from J; junction bases left unmatched: 1. Germline CDR1 is SGHNT and CDR2 is YENEEA. This CDR3 spans 14 amino acids. The DNA of the CDR3 is TGTGCCAGCAGCTTTGGGACAGGCACCGGGGAGCTGTTTTTT. Translated: CASSFGTGTGELFF.

The chain employs TRBV27 and TRBJ2-4, with D possibly being TRBD2 (5 bases). Per germline, CDR1 MNHEY and CDR2 SMNVEV (reference sequence). V was pared by 5 bases and J by 4 bases, with 9 bases between. This CDR3 has 13 amino acids. The CDR3, as DNA: TGTGCCAGCAGTCTAGGACTTAAAAACATTCAGTACTTC. As protein: CASSLGLKNIQYF.

The V and J genes are TRBV27 and TRBJ2-7; perhaps TRBD1 as D (5 bases). V was shortened by 2 bases and J by 4 bases, with 12 bases between the two germline ends. Per germline, CDR1 MNHEY and CDR2 SMNVEV (reference sequence). The CDR3 contains 14 residues. CDR3: CASSLRGHGYEQYF. The CDR3 nucleotides are TGTGCCAGCAGTTTAAGAGGACATGGGTACGAGCAGTACTTC.

The chain links TRBV28 to TRBJ2-7; D is perhaps TRBD2 (6 bases). The CDR3 consists of 13 residues. Per the germline V gene, CDR1 is MDHEN and CDR2 is SYDVKM. Trimming removed 6 bases at V and 4 bases at J, with 13 bases between. CDR3: CASRRGAWYEQYF. The CDR3 DNA sequence: TGTGCCAGCAGGCGCGGGGCTTGGTACGAGCAGTACTTC.

This chain connects TRBV11-2 to TRBJ1-4; D gene uncertain. Germline CDR1 SGHAT, CDR2 FQNNGV. V lost 1 base to trimming and J lost 8 bases, with 2 bases between them. The CDR3 spans 11 residues. The CDR3 sequence: CASSLGEKLFF. In nucleotides, the CDR3 is TGTGCCAGCAGCTTAGGAGAAAAACTGTTTTTT. Full variable domain (rest looked up from reference TRBV11-2 and TRBJ1-4): EAGVAQSPRYKIIEKRQSVAFWCNPISGHATLYWYQQILGQGPKLLIQFQNNGVVDDSQLPKDRFSAERLKGVDSTLKIQPAKLEDSAVYLCASSLGEKLFFGSGTQLSVL.

The gene calls are TRBV19 and TRBJ2-3; D is unclear. This CDR3 is 13 amino acids long. V shed 4 bases and J shed 3 bases, with 8 bases lying between them. Germline-derived CDR1 and CDR2 are LNHDA and SQIVND (reference sequence). The CDR3 is CASSTSGTDTQYF. The DNA for the CDR3 is TGTGCCAGTAGTACGTCAGGAACAGATACGCAGTATTTT.

V and J are TRBV15 and TRBJ1-5, with D maybe TRBD1 (5 bases). The CDR3 spans 13 residues. The germline CDR1 and CDR2 sequences are LNHNV and YYDKDF (reference sequence). Trimming stripped 3 bases from V and 4 bases from J, with 7 bases between. CDR3 region: CATSSQGNQPQHF. The CDR3 DNA sequence: TGTGCCACCAGCAGTCAGGGTAATCAGCCCCAGCATTTT.

The chain couples TRBV11-2 to TRBJ1-4; D is ambiguous. This CDR3 comprises 12 residues. V was trimmed by 5 bases and J by 6 bases, leaving 7 bases between them. Looked up from germline, CDR1 is SGHAT and CDR2 is FQNNGV. The CDR3 nucleotides read TGTGCCAGCAGCCTAGCGGATGAAAAACTGTTTTTT. Its translation: CASSLADEKLFF.

V is TRBV7-6 and J is TRBJ2-1, with TRBD1 matching 9 bases. The V gene end was trimmed by 8 bases and the J gene end by 7 bases; junction bases not matched to a gene: 6. The CDR3 has 13 amino acids. Germline-derived CDR1 and CDR2 are SGHVS and FNYEAQ. As DNA, the CDR3 is TGTGCCAGCGGAACAGGGGGCGCGAATGAGCAGTTCTTC. Translation gives CASGTGGANEQFF.

The chain couples TRBV6-6 to TRBJ2-1; D gene ambiguous. This CDR3 is 12 amino acids long. V was pared by 2 bases and J by 5 bases, with 4 bases between. Germline loops: CDR1 MNHNY, CDR2 SVGAGI (reference sequence). The CDR3 nucleotides are TGTGCCAGCAGTTACCAAGACAATGAGCAGTTCTTC. This sequence encodes CASSYQDNEQFF.

This clone was found once. The CDR3, as DNA: TGCGCCAGCAGCCAGCCGACAGGGCTGGACACTGAAGCTTTCTTT. The encoded protein is CASSQPTGLDTEAFF. The chain links TRBV5-1 to TRBJ1-1, with 7 bases fitting TRBD1. There are 15 residues in the CDR3. Germline V CDR1 and CDR2: SGHRS, YFSETQ. With 4 bases clipped from V and 3 bases from J, the junction kept 9 bases outside the gene matches. Filled out from reference TRBV5-1 and TRBJ1-1, the complete variable domain reads KAGVTQTPRYLIKTRGQQVTLSCSPISGHRSVSWYQQTPGQGLQFLFEYFSETQRNKGNFPGRFSGRQFSNSRSEMNVSTLELGDSALYLCASSQPTGLDTEAFFGQGTRLTVV.

The chain couples TRBV7-9 to TRBJ1-1; D unresolved. The V end lost 1 base, the J end lost 8 bases, and 11 bases lay between the germline ends. The CDR3 runs to 13 residues. Germline V gives CDR1 SEHNR, CDR2 FQNEAQ (reference sequence). The CDR3 DNA reads as TGTGCCAGCAGCTTAGGAGGGCCCGGGGAAGCTTTCTTT. Its translation is CASSLGGPGEAFF.

The V gene is TRBV5-5, the J gene TRBJ1-3; 8 positions agree with TRBD1. Germline-derived CDR1 and CDR2 are SGHKS and YYEKEE (reference sequence). The CDR3 runs to 16 residues. Losses at the gene ends were 5 bases for V and 2 bases for J; bases not matched to a gene: 9. The CDR3 nucleotides are TGTGCCAGCAGGCGAGATTCAGGGGGCCCTGGAAACACCATATATTTT. Protein product: CASRRDSGGPGNTIYF.

The chain joins TRBV13 to TRBJ2-1; 13 bases agree with TRBD2. Germline CDR1 reads PRHDT; CDR2 reads FYEKMQ (reference sequence). The CDR3 covers 15 residues. J gave up 7 bases and V 4 bases, and 4 bases lay outside the gene matches. The CDR3 protein is CASSSGTSGINEQFF. CDR3 nucleotide sequence: TGTGCCAGCAGCTCCGGGACTAGCGGGATTAATGAGCAGTTCTTC.

As to this clone: Other DNA sequences in the same sample also yield this CDR3. The chain links TRBV6-5 to TRBJ1-1, with D unclear. The germline V and J ends were trimmed by 0 bases and 5 bases, with 7 bases remaining between them. This CDR3 comprises 13 residues. Per germline, CDR1 MNHEY and CDR2 SVGAGI. The CDR3 reads CASSYSEGTEAFF. DNA of the CDR3: TGTGCCAGCAGTTACTCAGAGGGAACTGAAGCTTTCTTT.

This clone was detected a few times. The CDR3 DNA is TGTGCCACCAGCTCCAGTTTCACCGGGGAGCTGTTTTTT. Its translation is CATSSSFTGELFF. The chain recombines TRBV15 with TRBJ2-2; unclear D gene. Germline V gene data show CDR1 as LNHNV and CDR2 as YYDKDF (reference sequence). V gave up 5 bases and J gave up 4 bases, with 8 bases separating them. The CDR3 has 13 residues.

The chain joins TRBV7-9 to TRBJ1-1; the D gene is possibly TRBD1 (5 bases). In germline, CDR1 is SEHNR, CDR2 FQNEAQ (reference sequence). V shed 5 bases and J shed 5 bases, with 9 bases lying between them. There are 12 residues in the CDR3. The CDR3 sequence: CASSPDITEAFF. As DNA, the CDR3 is TGTGCCAGCAGCCCGGACATAACTGAAGCTTTCTTT.

The J gene is TRBJ2-1, the V gene TRBV28, with 7 bases fitting TRBD2. V lost 6 bases, J lost 6 bases, and 2 bases stayed unmatched. The length of the CDR3 is 12 residues. CDR1 and CDR2 (germline): MDHEN, SYDVKM. CDR3 region: CASSRGVNEQFF. For the CDR3, the DNA is TGTGCCAGCAGCCGGGGGGTCAATGAGCAGTTCTTC.

CDR3 sequence reads: CASSFVRTGGLNYGYTF. CDR3 DNA: TGTGCCAGCAGCTTTGTCAGGACAGGGGGCCTTAACTATGGCTACACCTTC. This rearrangement joins TRBV5-4 to TRBJ1-2; TRBD1 matches at 11 bases. This CDR3 contains 17 residues. The junction had 7 bases not matched to a gene; V was cut back by 2 bases and J by 1 base. The V gene's germline CDR1 is SGHNT and CDR2 YYREEE (reference sequence).

The chain employs TRBV30 and TRBJ1-2; D not resolved. The CDR3 length is 13 residues. CDR1 and CDR2 (germline): GTSNPN, SVGIG (reference sequence). Between the trimmed V and J ends, which lost 2 bases and 5 bases, there was a span of 12 bases. In DNA, the CDR3 is TGTGCCTGGAGTATGACCCTTGGGTATGGCTACACCTTC. Translated, it gives CAWSMTLGYGYTF.

The chain recombines TRBV29-1 with TRBJ1-1; 7 bases match TRBD1. The CDR3 is 17 amino acids. The V segment lost 1 base and the J segment 0 bases; nucleotides outside the gene matches: 11. Germline values: CDR1 SQVTM, CDR2 ANQGSEA. The CDR3 coding sequence is TGCAGCGTTGAAGGTATCATCGGGGACAGTTTGAACACTGAAGCTTTCTTT. Its protein product is CSVEGIIGDSLNTEAFF.

The rearrangement links TRBV5-4 to TRBJ2-7; TRBD2 is a possible D gene (8 bases). Germline CDR1 and CDR2: SGHNT and YYREEE (reference sequence). This CDR3 contains 15 residues. The germline V and J ends were trimmed by 7 bases and 0 bases, with 17 bases remaining between them. CDR3 nucleotides: TGTGCCAGCGGCGGGGGGACAGATCCCTCCTACGAGCAGTACTTC. Its protein is CASGGGTDPSYEQYF.

The chain joins TRBV28 to TRBJ2-1; no clear D. The CDR3 spans 17 residues. CDR1 is MDHEN and CDR2 is SYDVKM in the germline V gene. The V end was cut by 5 bases, the J end by 0 bases, with 17 bases between. The CDR3 loop reads CASSPPTGLHSYNEQFF. In DNA form, the CDR3 reads TGTGCCAGCAGTCCGCCGACGGGCCTTCACTCCTACAATGAGCAGTTCTTC.

This chain links TRBV27 with TRBJ2-1, with 7 bases lining up with TRBD2. V lost 7 bases and J lost 1; bases outside the gene matches: 4. The germline CDR1 and CDR2 sequences are MNHEY and SMNVEV (reference sequence). The CDR3 is made up of 14 amino acids. The DNA of the CDR3 is TGTGCCAGCAAGCCAGCGGGATCCTACAATGAGCAGTTCTTC. It encodes CASKPAGSYNEQFF.